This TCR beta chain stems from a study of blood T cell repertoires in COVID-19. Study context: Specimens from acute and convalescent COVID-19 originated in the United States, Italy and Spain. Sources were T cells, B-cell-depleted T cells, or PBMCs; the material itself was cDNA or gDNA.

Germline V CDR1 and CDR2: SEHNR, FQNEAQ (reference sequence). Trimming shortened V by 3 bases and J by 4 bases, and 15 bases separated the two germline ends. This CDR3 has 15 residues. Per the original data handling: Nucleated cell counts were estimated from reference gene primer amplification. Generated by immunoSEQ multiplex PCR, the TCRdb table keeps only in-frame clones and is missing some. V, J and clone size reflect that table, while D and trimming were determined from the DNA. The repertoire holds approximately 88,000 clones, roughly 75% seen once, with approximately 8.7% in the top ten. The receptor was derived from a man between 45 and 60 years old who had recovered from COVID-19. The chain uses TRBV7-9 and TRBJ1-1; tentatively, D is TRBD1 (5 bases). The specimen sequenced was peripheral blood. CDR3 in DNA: TGTGCCAGCAGCTTCAATGCAGGGTTAAGCACTGAAGCTTTCTTT. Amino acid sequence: CASSFNAGLSTEAFF.